One and the same sample provided the 21 T cell receptor beta chains below, sequenced in a study of blood T cell repertoires in COVID-19. Using immunoSEQ multiplex PCR, the repertoire was profiled, and TCRdb retains in-frame clones only, with some absent. Of under 200,000 clones in the sample, approximately 83% are singletons; the top ten hold over 10%. Sequencing was done on a sample of PBMCs or T cells enriched from blood (not recorded which). These receptors were taken from a woman in her sixties who had recovered from COVID-19.

The chain has TRBV11-2 and TRBJ1-3, with TRBD1 as a possible D gene (6 bases). The CDR3 is 18 amino acids. V was trimmed by 4 bases and J by 0 bases, leaving 19 bases between them. Germline V gene data show CDR1 as SGHAT and CDR2 as FQNNGV. The CDR3: CASSSRVGGSHSGNTIYF. CDR3 coding DNA: TGTGCCAGCAGCTCTAGAGTAGGGGGATCCCACTCTGGAAACACCATATATTTT.

This clone was seen more than once but under ten times. The chain uses TRBV28 and TRBJ1-1; 7 nucleotides agree with TRBD1. The CDR3 runs 14 residues. From germline, CDR1 is MDHEN and CDR2 SYDVKM. Unmatched junction bases numbered 9, after V lost 6 bases and J lost 5 bases. CDR3 sequence (DNA): TGTGCCAGCAGGCCGACAGGGACCCAAACTGAAGCTTTCTTT. Its protein product is CASRPTGTQTEAFF.

The J gene is TRBJ2-6, the V gene TRBV4-1; tentatively, D is TRBD2 (6 bases). Germline assignment: CDR1 MGHRA and CDR2 YSYEKL. This CDR3 is 18 amino acids long. Trimming left V 4 bases short and J 0 bases short, with 16 bases between. The CDR3 loop reads CASSPTGDGGSGANVLTF. The CDR3 DNA reads TGCGCCAGCAGCCCCACAGGAGACGGGGGCTCTGGGGCCAACGTCCTGACTTTC.

The rearrangement uses TRBV2 and TRBJ2-2; D unclear. This CDR3 has 16 amino acids. V was cut by 5 bases and J by 1 base, with 14 bases left in between. Germline V lookup: CDR1 SNHLY, CDR2 FYNNEI. The CDR3 DNA reads TGTGCCAGCAGTTTAGGAGCGTCGGGGAACACCGGGGAGCTGTTTTTT. Translation: CASSLGASGNTGELFF.

The rearrangement joins TRBV6-5 to TRBJ2-7; D is undetermined. Trimming took off 3 bases at V and 6 bases at J, with 15 bases between the two ends. The CDR3 has 14 amino acids. Germline CDR1 and CDR2: MNHEY and SVGAGI. Here the CDR3 DNA reads TGTGCCAGCAGTTATAGGCAGAGGAGAGGCGAGCAGTACTTC. This gives the protein CASSYRQRRGEQYF.

The rearrangement links TRBV19 to TRBJ1-5, with a tentative D call TRBD1 (6 bases). Germline-derived CDR1 and CDR2 are LNHDA and SQIVND (reference sequence). V gave up 7 bases and J gave up 5 bases, with 15 bases separating them. The CDR3 totals 14 residues. The CDR3 nucleotides are TGTGCCAGTACCATGGGGACACCGTATCAGCCCCAGCATTTT. As protein: CASTMGTPYQPQHF.

The chain uses TRBV2 and TRBJ2-4; no clear D gene. Germline CDR1 SNHLY, CDR2 FYNNEI. Trimming shortened V by 2 bases and J by 12 bases, and 8 bases separated the two germline ends. The CDR3 spans 11 residues. CDR3 DNA: TGTGCCAGCAGTGAATCCAACTATCAGTACTTC. This translates into CASSESNYQYF.

This clone was seen a single time. The V gene is TRBV2, the J gene TRBJ2-2; 11 nucleotides match TRBD1. V lost 4 bases, J lost 0 bases, and 4 bases stayed unmatched. Germline V CDR1 and CDR2: SNHLY, FYNNEI. The CDR3 length is 17 residues. CDR3 bases: TGTGCCAGCAGTGTCCCGGGACAGGGGGCGAACACCGGGGAGCTGTTTTTT. Its translation is CASSVPGQGANTGELFF.

The chain couples TRBV5-8 to TRBJ1-5; 7 bases map to TRBD1. V gave up 5 bases and J gave up 4 bases; unmatched junction bases: 9. The germline CDR1 and CDR2 sequences are SGHTS and YDEGEE. CDR3 length equals 15 residues. The CDR3 region is CASRRKTGWNQPQHF. Written as DNA, the CDR3 is TGTGCCAGCAGGCGTAAGACAGGGTGGAATCAGCCCCAGCATTTT.

The chain links TRBV6-5 to TRBJ2-7, with D perhaps matching TRBD1 (6 bases). Looked up from germline, CDR1 is MNHEY and CDR2 is SVGAGI. The CDR3 is 14 residues long. V was cut by 4 bases and J by 0 bases, with 10 bases left in between. Here the CDR3 DNA reads TGTGCCAGCAGTTTTACAGGGAGCTCCTACGAGCAGTACTTC. Its protein product is CASSFTGSSYEQYF.

This clone was seen only once. The rearrangement links TRBV9 to TRBJ1-2; D is ambiguous. Trimming removed 0 bases from V and 1 base from J, with 10 bases in between. There are 15 residues in the CDR3. Germline loops: CDR1 SGDLS, CDR2 YYNGEE. In nucleotides, the CDR3 is TGTGCCAGCAGCGTAGCGGGATTTGGTAACTATGGCTACACCTTC. It yields the protein CASSVAGFGNYGYTF.

This clone was observed a single time. The rearrangement joins TRBV20-1 to TRBJ1-1; possible D gene TRBD1, 5 bases. V was cut by 3 bases and J by 0 bases, with 8 bases left in between. Germline V CDR1 and CDR2: DFQATT, SNEGSKA (reference sequence). This CDR3 region has 13 residues. The CDR3 nucleotides read TGCAGTGCTAGTGGGACTATGAACACTGAAGCTTTCTTT. Residues: CSASGTMNTEAFF.

The genes are TRBV2 and TRBJ2-7; D is possibly TRBD2 (7 bases). This CDR3 has 14 residues. Germline CDR1 reads SNHLY; CDR2 reads FYNNEI. Trimming took 10 bases from V and 2 from J, leaving 18 bases between them. The CDR3, as DNA: TGTGCCACCGGAGGGGGGGCGGCCCCCTACGAGCAGTACTTC. As protein: CATGGGAAPYEQYF.

CDR3 protein: CASSLDPTATNTEAFF. The CDR3 DNA sequence: TGCGCCAGCAGCTTGGATCCCACAGCTACTAACACTGAAGCTTTCTTT. J is TRBJ1-1 and V is TRBV5-1; D unclear. This CDR3 spans 16 amino acids. V lost 0 bases and J lost 2, with 14 bases in between. CDR1 is SGHRS and CDR2 is YFSETQ in the germline V gene. Together with reference TRBV5-1 and TRBJ1-1, the CDR3 gives the full variable domain: KAGVTQTPRYLIKTRGQQVTLSCSPISGHRSVSWYQQTPGQGLQFLFEYFSETQRNKGNFPGRFSGRQFSNSRSEMNVSTLELGDSALYLCASSLDPTATNTEAFFGQGTRLTVV.

V usage is TRBV11-3 and J usage is TRBJ2-2; D uncertain. This CDR3 is 13 amino acids long. V lost 5 bases to trimming and J lost 6 bases, with 10 bases between them. The germline gives CDR1 SGHNT, CDR2 YENEEA. The CDR3 sequence is CASSPSYSGELFF. As DNA, the CDR3 is TGTGCCAGCAGCCCTAGTTATTCCGGGGAGCTGTTTTTT.

The rearrangement links TRBV7-2 to TRBJ2-7, with 14 positions matching TRBD2. Unmatched junction bases numbered 7, after V lost 5 bases and J lost 4 bases. The CDR3 has 16 residues. CDR1 SGHTA and CDR2 FQGNSA come from the germline V gene. CDR3 region: CASSPLGLAGGYEQYF. CDR3 DNA: TGTGCCAGCAGCCCCCTTGGACTAGCGGGAGGTTACGAGCAGTACTTC.

The CDR3 DNA reads as TGCAGCGTTTCCGGGACTAGCCCCTACGAGCAGTACTTC. Its protein product is CSVSGTSPYEQYF. The chain employs TRBV29-1 and TRBJ2-7; TRBD2 agrees at 9 bases. The CDR3 covers 13 residues. The V and J ends lost 5 bases and 2 bases, in that order; junction bases with no gene match: 4. Per the germline V gene, CDR1 is SQVTM and CDR2 is ANQGSEA.

The chain carries TRBV30 and TRBJ2-7, with 8 nucleotides matching TRBD1. V gave up 3 bases and J gave up 0 bases; unmatched junction bases: 4. From germline, CDR1 is GTSNPN and CDR2 SVGIG (reference sequence). The length of the CDR3 is 14 residues. The CDR3 loop is CAWRNRGSSYEQYF. The CDR3 nucleotides read TGTGCCTGGAGAAACAGGGGGAGCTCCTACGAGCAGTACTTC.

V usage is TRBV2 and J usage is TRBJ2-5; 9 bases align to TRBD1. This CDR3 has 14 residues. Germline assignment: CDR1 SNHLY and CDR2 FYNNEI. J lost 7 bases, V lost 7 bases, and 10 bases had no gene match. The CDR3 sequence is CASKTGQGFGTQYF. In nucleotides, the CDR3 is TGTGCCAGCAAGACGGGACAGGGATTCGGGACCCAGTACTTC.

The chain couples TRBV6-2 or TRBV6-3 to TRBJ1-5; D may be TRBD1 (5 bases). With 6 bases removed from V and 1 base from J, the gap between germline ends came to 16 bases. The CDR3 sequence is 16 residues long. Germline values: CDR1 MNHEY, CDR2 SVGEGT. CDR3 sequence: CASSPGRGWSNQPQHF. The CDR3 coding sequence is TGTGCCAGCAGCCCTGGTAGGGGATGGAGCAATCAGCCCCAGCATTTT.

The chain recombines TRBV5-4 with TRBJ2-1; the D gene is possibly TRBD1 (5 bases). The germline V gene has CDR1 SGHNT and CDR2 YYREEE (reference sequence). Trimming removed 3 bases at V and 8 bases at J, with 12 bases between. The CDR3 is 13 amino acids. The CDR3 sequence: CASSSYDSDEQFF. The CDR3 DNA follows: TGTGCCAGCAGCTCCTATGACAGTGATGAGCAGTTCTTC.